This paragraph covers one T cell receptor beta chain sequence. The source of the sample is a study of cytomegalovirus exposure and HLA in healthy donors. CDR1 and CDR2 from the germline V gene are PRHDT and FYEKMQ (reference sequence). The CDR3 covers 14 residues. After removal of 4 bases from V and 1 base from J, the junction contained 3 bases not matched to a gene. The PCR was carried out with 60 Vbeta primers and 13 Jbeta primers. Libraries were prepared by immunoSEQ multiplex PCR; TCRdb keeps only in-frame clonotypes and omits some of them. Among around 170,000 clones, roughly 77% were seen once, and the ten largest hold 1%.

The sequence derives from a woman between 50 and 59 years old in good health and CMV-seropositive. Sequences were obtained from PBMCs. This sequence joins TRBV13 and TRBJ1-1; 7 bases are shared with TRBD1. The CDR3 sequence is CASSWRQGNTEAFF. In DNA form, the CDR3 reads TGTGCCAGCAGCTGGCGACAGGGGAACACTGAAGCTTTCTTT. The full variable domain, rest sourced from reference TRBV13 and TRBJ1-1, is AAGVIQSPRHLIKEKRETATLKCYPIPRHDTVYWYQQGPGQDPQFLISFYEKMQSDKGSIPDRFSAQQFSDYHSELNMSSLELGDSALYFCASSWRQGNTEAFFGQGTRLTVV.